This T cell receptor beta chain was obtained from a study of control samples from healthy donors and cancer patients. TCRdb's table, derived via immunoSEQ multiplex PCR, lists solely in-frame clones and lacks some. The table lists some 140,000 clones, around 90% of them singletons, with roughly 10% in the top ten. The sample was blood. This receptor was identified in a man aged 25 to 45 in good health.

This CDR3 is CASSQGLAGAYNEQFF. DNA for the CDR3: TGTGCCAGCAGCCAAGGCCTAGCGGGAGCTTACAATGAGCAGTTCTTC. J is TRBJ2-1 and V is TRBV3-1 (or the pseudogene TRBV3-2); 10 nucleotides match TRBD2. The ends lost 1 base at V and 4 bases at J; junction bases unmatched: 4. The CDR3 spans 16 residues. The germline V gene has CDR1 LGHDT and CDR2 YNNKEL (reference sequence).